This is a list of T cell receptor beta chains from one sample in a study of blood T cell repertoires in COVID-19. Only in-frame clones appear in the TCRdb table, and some are missing; sequencing was by immunoSEQ multiplex PCR. The sample comprises roughly 320,000 clones, more than 85% of which are singletons, and 1% to 1.5% rests with the top ten. What was sequenced was peripheral blood. These receptors were obtained from a man between 65 and 85 years old with acute or convalescent COVID-19. Both conserved end residues are part of each CDR3. D genes are given only for firm matches. For some rows the clone size is stated as once, few or many, or as a class when expanded; others skip it.

d_call,cdr3_length,j_call,v_call,clone_size,cdr3_aa,cdr3_nt
TRBD2,13,TRBJ2-5,TRBV19,-,CASSQREGETQYF,TGTGCCAGTAGCCAACGGGAGGGGGAGACCCAGTACTTC
-,14,TRBJ2-1,TRBV4-3,-,CASSQGPFDNEQFF,TGCGCCAGCAGCCAGGGCCCCTTCGACAATGAGCAGTTCTTC
-,15,TRBJ2-2,TRBV5-1,-,CASSADSPPIGELFF,TGCGCCAGCAGCGCGGACAGCCCACCTATCGGGGAGCTGTTTTTT
-,14,TRBJ2-1,TRBV28,-,CASSLHRHVGTYLF,TGTGCCAGCAGTTTGCACAGGCACGTAGGGACATACCTCTTC
-,15,TRBJ1-6,TRBV7-8,-,CASSGETGYNSPLHF,TGTGCCAGCAGCGGCGAAACGGGCTATAATTCACCCCTCCACTTT
-,12,TRBJ2-7,TRBV28,-,CASRQGSHEQYF,TGTGCCAGCAGACAGGGTAGTCACGAGCAGTACTTC
-,16,TRBJ1-6,TRBV6-6,-,CASTTRTGTKNSPLHF,TGTGCCAGCACTACGCGGACCGGGACTAAGAATTCACCCCTCCACTTT
-,14,TRBJ2-1,TRBV19,-,CASSIGGASSKQFF,TGTGCCAGTAGTATAGGCGGGGCATCATCCAAGCAGTTCTTC
TRBD2,15,TRBJ2-7,TRBV27,-,CASSRIAGGLHEQYF,TGTGCCAGCAGCCGTATAGCGGGGGGGCTACACGAGCAGTACTTC
-,15,TRBJ2-7,TRBV5-1,many,CASSYLQGDFYEQYF,TGCGCCAGCAGCTACTTACAGGGTGACTTCTACGAGCAGTACTTC
TRBD1,17,TRBJ1-4,TRBV3-1/TRBV3-2,few,CASSQGGLRTGSEKLFF,TGTGCCAGCAGCCAAGGTGGTTTGAGGACAGGGAGCGAAAAACTGTTTTTT